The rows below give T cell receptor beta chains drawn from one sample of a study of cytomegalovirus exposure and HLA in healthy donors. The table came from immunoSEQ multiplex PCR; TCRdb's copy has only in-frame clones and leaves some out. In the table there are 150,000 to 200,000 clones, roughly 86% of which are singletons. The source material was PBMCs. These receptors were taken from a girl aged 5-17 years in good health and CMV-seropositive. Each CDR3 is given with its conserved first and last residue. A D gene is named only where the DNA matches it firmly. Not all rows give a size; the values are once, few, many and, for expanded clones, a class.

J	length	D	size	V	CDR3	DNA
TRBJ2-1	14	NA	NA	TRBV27	CASSLWQGHNEQFF	TGTGCCAGCAGTTTATGGCAGGGCCACAATGAGCAGTTCTTC
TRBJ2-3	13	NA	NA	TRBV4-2	CASRNQGGDTQYF	TGTGCCAGCAGGAACCAGGGCGGAGATACGCAGTATTTT
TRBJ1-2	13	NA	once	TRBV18	CASSPPGSNGYTF	TGTGCCAGCTCACCACCAGGGAGTAATGGCTACACCTTC
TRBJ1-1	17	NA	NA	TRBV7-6	CASSLARFVGEDTEAFF	TGTGCCAGCAGCTTAGCGCGTTTCGTTGGGGAGGACACTGAAGCTTTCTTT
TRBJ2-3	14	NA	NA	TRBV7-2	CASSLSGRTDTQYF	TGTGCCAGCAGCCTAAGCGGCCGCACAGATACGCAGTATTTT
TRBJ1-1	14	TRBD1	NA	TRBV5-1	CASSGGQGNTEAFF	TGCGCCAGCAGCGGAGGACAGGGGAACACTGAAGCTTTCTTT
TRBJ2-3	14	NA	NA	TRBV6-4	CASAAGTSTDTQYF	TGTGCCAGCGCAGCCGGGACTAGCACAGATACGCAGTATTTT
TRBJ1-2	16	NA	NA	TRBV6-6	CASSYSASGTIPGYTF	TGTGCCAGCAGTTACTCTGCATCGGGAACGATTCCTGGCTACACCTTC
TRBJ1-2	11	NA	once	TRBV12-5	CASGLFSGYTF	TGTGCTAGTGGTTTGTTCTCTGGCTACACCTTC
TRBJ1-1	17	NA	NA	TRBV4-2	CASSQPFPGQGDTEAFF	TGTGCCAGCAGCCAGCCGTTCCCGGGCCAAGGGGACACTGAAGCTTTCTTT
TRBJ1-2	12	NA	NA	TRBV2	CASRGRVHGYTF	TGTGCCAGCAGAGGCAGGGTTCATGGCTACACCTTC
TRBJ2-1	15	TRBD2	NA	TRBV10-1	CASSEGAAGGYEQFF	TGCGCCAGCAGTGAGGGTGCGGCGGGGGGGTATGAGCAGTTCTTC
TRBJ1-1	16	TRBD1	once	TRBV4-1	CASSQTKDRVITEAFF	TGCGCCAGCAGCCAGACTAAGGACAGGGTAATCACTGAAGCTTTCTTT
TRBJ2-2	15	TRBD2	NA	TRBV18	CASSPGLSNTGELFF	TGTGCCAGCTCCCCGGGACTATCGAACACCGGGGAGCTGTTTTTT
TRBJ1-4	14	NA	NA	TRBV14	CASSQAGSNEKLFF	TGTGCCAGCAGCCAAGCGGGATCTAATGAAAAACTGTTTTTT
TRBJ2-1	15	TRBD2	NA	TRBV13	CASSPQRGGYNEQFF	TGTGCCAGCAGCCCCCAGCGGGGGGGATACAATGAGCAGTTCTTC
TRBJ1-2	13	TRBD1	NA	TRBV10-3	CAIRADRVYGYTF	TGTGCCATCAGGGCGGACAGGGTGTATGGCTACACCTTC
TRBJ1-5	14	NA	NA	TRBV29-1	CSVGGAGSNQPQHF	TGCAGCGTTGGAGGCGCGGGTAGCAATCAGCCCCAGCATTTT
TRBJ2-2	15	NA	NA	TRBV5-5	CASSLRRANTGELFF	TGTGCCAGCAGCTTAAGGCGGGCGAACACCGGGGAGCTGTTTTTT
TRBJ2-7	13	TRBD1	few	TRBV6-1	CASKWTGSYEQYF	TGTGCCAGCAAATGGACAGGTTCCTACGAGCAGTACTTC
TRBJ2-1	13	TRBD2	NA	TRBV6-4	CASSGGSYNEQFF	TGTGCCAGCAGCGGGGGGTCCTACAATGAGCAGTTCTTC
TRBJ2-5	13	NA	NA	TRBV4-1	CASSQVRGETQYF	TGCGCCAGCAGCCAAGTTAGGGGGGAGACCCAGTACTTC
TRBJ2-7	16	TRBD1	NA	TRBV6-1	CASSVPGQGATYEQYF	TGTGCCAGCAGTGTCCCAGGACAGGGGGCAACCTACGAGCAGTACTTC
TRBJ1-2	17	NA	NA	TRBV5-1	CASSLGLWQSSGYGYTF	TGCGCCAGCAGCTTGGGGTTATGGCAGTCAAGTGGCTATGGCTACACCTTC
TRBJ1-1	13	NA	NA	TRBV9	CASSGGEGTEAFF	TGTGCCAGCAGCGGGGGGGAGGGAACTGAAGCTTTCTTT
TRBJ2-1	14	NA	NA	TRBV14	CASSQRGRYNEQFF	TGTGCCAGCAGCCAGCGGGGGCGCTACAATGAGCAGTTCTTC
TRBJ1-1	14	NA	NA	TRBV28	CASSLVRDHTEAFF	TGTGCCAGCAGTTTGGTACGGGATCACACTGAAGCTTTCTTT
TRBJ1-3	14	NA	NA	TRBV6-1	CASSGQVGGNTIYF	TGTGCCAGCAGTGGTCAGGTTGGAGGAAACACCATATATTTT
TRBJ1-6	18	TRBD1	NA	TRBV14	CASSLRDRGNSYNSPLHF	TGTGCCAGCAGCCTCCGGGACAGGGGTAACTCCTATAATTCACCCCTCCACTTT
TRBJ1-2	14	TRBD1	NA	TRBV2	CASTGRGDSYGYTF	TGTGCCAGCACCGGCCGAGGGGACAGCTATGGCTACACCTTC
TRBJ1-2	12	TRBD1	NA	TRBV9	CASSSTGYGYTF	TGTGCCAGCAGCTCGACAGGGTATGGCTACACCTTC
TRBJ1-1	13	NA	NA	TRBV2	CASSDRGNTEAFF	TGTGCCAGCAGTGACCGGGGGAACACTGAAGCTTTCTTT
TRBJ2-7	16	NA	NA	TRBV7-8	CASSLGNRAVSYEQYF	TGTGCCAGCAGCTTAGGGAACAGGGCTGTTTCCTACGAGCAGTACTTC
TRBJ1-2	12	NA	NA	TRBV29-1	CSVGRDFYGYTF	TGCAGCGTTGGCCGGGACTTTTATGGCTACACCTTC
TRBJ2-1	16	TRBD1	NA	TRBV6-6	CASTLLDRGLGNEQFF	TGTGCCAGCACTTTACTAGACAGGGGGCTAGGGAATGAGCAGTTCTTC
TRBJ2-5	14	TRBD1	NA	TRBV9	CASSAGQVTETQYF	TGTGCCAGCAGCGCGGGACAGGTCACAGAGACCCAGTACTTC
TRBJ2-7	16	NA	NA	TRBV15	CATSRDRRQVPYEQYF	TGTGCCACCAGCAGAGATCGGAGACAGGTTCCCTACGAGCAGTACTTC
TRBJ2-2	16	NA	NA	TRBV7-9	CASSSRLQGRTGELFF	TGTGCCAGCAGCTCGAGGTTACAGGGCCGGACCGGGGAGCTGTTTTTT
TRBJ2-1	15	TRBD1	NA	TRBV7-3	CASSPRQGTYNEQFF	TGTGCCAGCAGCCCACGACAGGGAACCTACAATGAGCAGTTCTTC
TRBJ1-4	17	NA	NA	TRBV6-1	CASSVPGHKGSNEKLFF	TGTGCCAGCAGTGTCCCGGGACATAAAGGGTCGAATGAAAAACTGTTTTTT
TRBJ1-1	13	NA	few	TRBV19	CASGTGYDTEAFF	TGTGCCAGTGGTACAGGGTATGACACTGAAGCTTTCTTT
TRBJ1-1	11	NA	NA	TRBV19	CASSFKEEAFF	TGTGCCAGTAGTTTCAAGGAGGAAGCTTTCTTT
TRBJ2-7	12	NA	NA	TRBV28	CASGSGEDEQYF	TGTGCCTCAGGGTCCGGGGAGGACGAGCAGTACTTC
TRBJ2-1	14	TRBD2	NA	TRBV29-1	CSVEGLAGGYEQFF	TGCAGCGTTGAAGGACTAGCGGGGGGATATGAGCAGTTCTTC
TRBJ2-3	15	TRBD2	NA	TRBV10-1	CASSLLAGGADTQYF	TGCGCCAGCAGCTTACTAGCGGGGGGGGCAGATACGCAGTATTTT
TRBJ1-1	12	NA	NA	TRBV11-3	CASKVRGGEAFF	TGTGCCAGCAAGGTACGTGGAGGTGAAGCTTTCTTT
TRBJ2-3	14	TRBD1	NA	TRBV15	CATSRGTGGDTQYF	TGTGCCACCAGCAGAGGGACAGGGGGCGATACGCAGTATTTT
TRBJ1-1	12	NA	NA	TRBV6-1	CASSDNFGCAFF	TGTGCCAGCAGTGACAACTTCGGTTGTGCTTTCTTT
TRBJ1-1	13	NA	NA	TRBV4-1	CASSPRGGAEAFF	TGCGCCAGCAGCCCTAGGGGGGGCGCCGAAGCTTTCTTT